Each of the 24 T cell receptor beta chains below was sequenced from the same sample in a study of T cells after yellow fever vaccination. TCRdb called the 5' RACE reads again in MiXCR, with one record for every CDR3 protein. The sample holds a few hundred thousand distinct CDR3 sequences, about 3.7% seen once. The source material was PBMCs, sampled 15 days after the yellow fever booster vaccination. Receptors originate from a man between 18 and 29 years old who received the YFV17D yellow fever vaccine.

This clonotype showed up many times. The chain combines TRBV5-6 with TRBJ2-2; D not resolved. This CDR3 is 14 amino acids long. Germline V CDR1 and CDR2: SGHDT, YYEEEE. V dropped 3 bases and J dropped 4 bases, with 10 bases sitting between them. CDR3 sequence: CASSYKHLTGELFF. CDR3 bases: TGTGCCAGCAGCTATAAGCATCTCACCGGGGAGCTGTTTTTT.

This clonotype was detected many times. V gene TRBV20-1 combines with J gene TRBJ1-1; D gene unclear. The germline V gene encodes CDR1 DFQATT and CDR2 SNEGSKA (reference sequence). The CDR3 is 11 amino acids. CDR3 in amino acids: CRGSSNTEAFF. Written as DNA, the CDR3 is TGCAGGGGGTCGTCGAACACTGAAGCTTTCTTT.

There are many counts of this clonotype. The chain links TRBV6-6 to TRBJ1-2; D uncertain. CDR1 and CDR2 from the germline V gene are MNHNY and SVGAGI (reference sequence). V was trimmed by 7 bases and J by 4 bases, leaving 13 bases between them. The CDR3 length is 13 residues. This CDR3 reads CASTLRGTYGYTF. For the CDR3, the DNA is TGTGCCAGCACCTTGAGAGGAACCTATGGCTACACCTTC.

Only a few counts were recorded for this clonotype. The J gene is TRBJ2-3, the V gene TRBV6-1; D tentatively fits TRBD1 or TRBD2 (5 bases each). This CDR3 is built from 14 residues. V was pared by 2 bases and J by 4 bases, with 10 bases between. Germline V gene lookup returns CDR1 MNHNS and CDR2 SASEGT. CDR3 coding DNA: TGTGCCAGCAGTGAAACGCAGGGAGCAGATACGCAGTATTTT. The encoded protein is CASSETQGADTQYF.

Ten or more counts support this clonotype. V gene TRBV5-6 combines with J gene TRBJ2-1; 8 nucleotides align to TRBD2. The J segment lost 3 bases and the V segment lost 1 base, leaving 9 bases of the junction unmatched. The germline V gene has CDR1 SGHDT and CDR2 YYEEEE. This CDR3 contains 17 residues. CDR3 sequence (DNA): TGTGCCAGCAGCTTGAGGACGGAGCGGGGGTTCTACAATGAGCAGTTCTTC. As protein: CASSLRTERGFYNEQFF.

This clonotype was seen ten or more times. The gene calls are TRBV7-2 and TRBJ1-5; D is undetermined. V was cut by 3 bases and J by 4 bases, with 4 bases left in between. CDR3 size: 12 residues. Germline V gene sequence: CDR1 SGHTA, CDR2 FQGNSA. CDR3 sequence: CASSFRNQPQHF. CDR3 in DNA: TGTGCCAGCAGCTTTCGTAATCAGCCCCAGCATTTT.

This clonotype was recorded many times. This chain uses TRBV4-3 with TRBJ1-1; 7 nucleotides match TRBD1. Germline loops: CDR1 LGHNA, CDR2 YSLEER. The V gene end was trimmed by 4 bases and the J gene end by 6 bases; junction bases not matched to a gene: 2. CDR3 length equals 12 residues. The CDR3 loop is CASSLGQAEAFF. CDR3 sequence (DNA): TGCGCCAGCAGCCTAGGACAGGCTGAAGCTTTCTTT.

This clonotype has ten or more counts. This chain uses TRBV11-2 with TRBJ2-3; D not certain. V lost 5 bases to trimming and J lost 5 bases, with 8 bases between them. The CDR3 is made up of 12 amino acids. Germline CDR1 is SGHAT and CDR2 is FQNNGV. The CDR3 region has the DNA TGTGCCAGCAGCCTCCTAGTAGATACGCAGTATTTT. This codes for CASSLLVDTQYF.

This sequence joins TRBV30 and TRBJ1-5; 11 bases line up with TRBD1. The germline V gene encodes CDR1 GTSNPN and CDR2 SVGIG (reference sequence). The CDR3 runs to 13 residues. Trimming at V came to 5 bases and at J to 6 bases, leaving 3 bases not matched to a gene. For the CDR3, the DNA is TGTGCCTGGGGGACAGGGGGTCCTCAGCCCCAGCATTTT. Protein product: CAWGTGGPQPQHF.

The sample holds many counts of this clonotype. V and J are TRBV11-2 and TRBJ2-1; unclear D gene. The CDR3 consists of 15 residues. Germline loops: CDR1 SGHAT, CDR2 FQNNGV. V was trimmed by 1 base and J by 3 bases, leaving 10 bases between them. CDR3 sequence: CASSLGLPSYNEQFF. DNA of the CDR3: TGTGCCAGCAGCTTAGGGCTTCCTAGCTACAATGAGCAGTTCTTC.

This clonotype was picked up many times. CDR3 protein: CASSAQFRPFQEKLFF. In DNA form, the CDR3 reads TGTGCCAGCAGTGCGCAATTCCGACCCTTTCAAGAAAAACTGTTTTTT. The V and J genes are TRBV2 and TRBJ1-4; D gene ambiguous. The CDR3 runs to 16 residues. Trimming stripped 4 bases from V and 8 bases from J, with 20 bases between. Per germline, CDR1 SNHLY and CDR2 FYNNEI. Variable domain in full (rest from reference TRBV2 and TRBJ1-4): EPEVTQTPSHQVTQMGQEVILRCVPISNHLYFYWYRQILGQKVEFLVSFYNNEISEKSEIFDDQFSVERPDGSNFTLKIRSTKLEDSAMYFCASSAQFRPFQEKLFFGSGTQLSVL.

This clonotype was counted many times. The gene calls are TRBV5-1 and TRBJ1-1; D is perhaps TRBD1 (6 bases). CDR1 and CDR2 (germline): SGHRS, YFSETQ. V dropped 4 bases and J dropped 4 bases, with 17 bases sitting between them. This CDR3 is 15 amino acids long. In DNA form, the CDR3 reads TGCGCCAGCAGCATCCGCCAGGGGCGGGGCACTGAAGCTTTCTTT. Its translation is CASSIRQGRGTEAFF.

The chain combines TRBV19 with TRBJ1-3, with 7 bases lining up with TRBD1. J lost 4 bases, V lost 2 bases, and 11 bases had no gene match. Per the germline V gene, CDR1 is LNHDA and CDR2 is SQIVND (reference sequence). The CDR3 spans 17 residues. The CDR3 spells CASSILRDRETGNTIYF. CDR3 in DNA: TGTGCCAGTAGTATACTGCGGGACAGAGAAACCGGAAACACCATATATTTT.

The gene calls are TRBV12-3 or TRBV12-4 and TRBJ1-2; no clear D gene. The CDR3 loop spans 13 amino acids. Trimming pared 7 bases from V and 4 bases from J, leaving 13 bases between. The CDR3 coding sequence is TGTGCCAGCACCCCCGAGGTCGGCTATGGCTACACCTTC. This codes for CASTPEVGYGYTF.

Ten or more counts support this clonotype. The gene calls are TRBV5-6 and TRBJ2-7, with D perhaps assigned TRBD1 or TRBD2 (5 bases each). The CDR3 spans 13 residues. V gave up 5 bases and J gave up 10 bases, with 19 bases separating them. The V gene's germline CDR1 is SGHDT and CDR2 YYEEEE. CDR3 sequence reads: CASSIGTQDGQYV. CDR3 bases: TGTGCCAGCAGTATCGGGACCCAGGACGGACAGTACGTC.

This clonotype was recorded at least ten times. The chain is built from TRBV7-9 and TRBJ2-1; no firm D call. The V end was cut by 1 base, the J end by 3 bases, with 16 bases between. The CDR3 is 17 residues long. The germline CDR1 and CDR2 sequences are SEHNR and FQNEAQ (reference sequence). CDR3 sequence (DNA): TGTGCCAGCAGCTTAGGGGCACCGGAGCTCCTCTACAATGAGCAGTTCTTC. It yields the protein CASSLGAPELLYNEQFF.

This clonotype appeared many times. The chain carries TRBV6-5 and TRBJ2-7; 8 nucleotides line up with TRBD2. The CDR3 totals 15 residues. Per germline, CDR1 MNHEY and CDR2 SVGAGI. With 9 bases clipped from V and 1 base from J, the junction kept 11 bases outside the gene matches. The CDR3, as DNA: TGTGCCAGTCCCTGGCCTCGCGGGAGGTCCTACGAGCAGTACGTC. It translates to CASPWPRGRSYEQYV.

This clonotype occurred many times. This chain connects TRBV9 to TRBJ2-1; D unresolved. This CDR3 contains 13 residues. The V gene's germline CDR1 is SGDLS and CDR2 YYNGEE. V was shortened by 0 bases and J by 4 bases, with 5 bases between the two germline ends. DNA of the CDR3: TGTGCCAGCAGCGTAGAGTATTACAATGAGCAGTTCTTC. As protein: CASSVEYYNEQFF.

This clonotype was recorded at least ten times. This chain links TRBV7-9 with TRBJ2-3; a weak D match, TRBD2 (5 bases). The ends were cut back, 1 base at V and 5 bases at J, with 13 bases in the middle. Germline CDR1 SEHNR, CDR2 FQNEAQ (reference sequence). This CDR3 has 15 amino acids. CDR3 sequence: CASSLDSSSGDTQYF. The CDR3, as DNA: TGTGCCAGCAGCTTAGATTCTAGCTCCGGAGATACGCAGTATTTT.

Ten or more counts support this clonotype. The chain uses TRBV20-1 and TRBJ2-7, with 7 nucleotides matching TRBD1. V shed 5 bases and J 1 base; nucleotides not matched to a gene: 5. From germline, CDR1 is DFQATT and CDR2 SNEGSKA (reference sequence). CDR3 length equals 13 residues. CDR3 loop: CSAPDRLSYEQYV. CDR3 coding DNA: TGCAGTGCTCCGGACAGGCTGTCCTACGAGCAGTACGTC.

This clonotype was seen repeatedly, ten times or more. The gene calls are TRBV9 and TRBJ2-1; 12 nucleotides line up with TRBD2. The V gene's germline CDR1 is SGDLS and CDR2 YYNGEE. Losses at the gene ends were 0 bases for V and 9 bases for J; bases not matched to a gene: 10. This CDR3 is built from 17 residues. The CDR3 here is CASSVGGLAGGQSEQFF. CDR3 bases: TGTGCCAGCAGCGTAGGTGGGCTAGCGGGGGGGCAGAGTGAGCAGTTCTTC.

This clonotype was recorded many times. The chain combines TRBV7-4 with TRBJ2-1; a weak D match, TRBD2 (6 bases). In germline, CDR1 is SGHVT, CDR2 SQSDAQ. This CDR3 is 13 amino acids long. V gave up 4 bases and J gave up 13 bases, with 17 bases separating them. The CDR3 loop is CASSSNAGRGQFF. CDR3 sequence (DNA): TGTGCCAGCAGCTCAAACGCTGGGCGGGGTCAGTTCTTC.

This clonotype was observed at least ten times. The genes are TRBV7-3 and TRBJ2-2; the D gene could be TRBD1 or TRBD2 (5 bases each). CDR3 length equals 15 residues. The ends were cut back, 5 bases at V and 4 bases at J, with 14 bases in the middle. Looked up from germline, CDR1 is SGHTA and CDR2 is FQGTGA. The CDR3 nucleotides read TGTGCCAGCAGCCCCCTGGGACCGTTCACCGGGGAGCTGTTTTTT. Protein product: CASSPLGPFTGELFF.

In this sample, this clonotype turned up many times. The chain uses TRBV28 and TRBJ2-3; D is undetermined. The length of the CDR3 is 12 residues. CDR1 and CDR2 (germline): MDHEN, SYDVKM. V gave up 5 bases and J gave up 4 bases, with 7 bases separating them. The CDR3 reads CASSPDADTQYF. The CDR3 region has the DNA TGTGCCAGCAGTCCTGATGCAGATACGCAGTATTTT.